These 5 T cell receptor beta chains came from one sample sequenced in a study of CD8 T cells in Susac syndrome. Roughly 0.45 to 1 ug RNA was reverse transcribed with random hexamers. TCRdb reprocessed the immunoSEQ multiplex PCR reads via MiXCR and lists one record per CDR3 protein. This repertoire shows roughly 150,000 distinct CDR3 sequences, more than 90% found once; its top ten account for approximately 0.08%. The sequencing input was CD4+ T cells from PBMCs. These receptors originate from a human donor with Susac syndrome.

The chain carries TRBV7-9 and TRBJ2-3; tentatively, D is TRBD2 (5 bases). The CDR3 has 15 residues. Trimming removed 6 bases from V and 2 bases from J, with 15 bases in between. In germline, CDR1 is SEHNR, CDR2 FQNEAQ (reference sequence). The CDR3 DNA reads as TGTGCCAGCAGTTTTCAAGCGGAGAACACAGATACGCAGTATTTT. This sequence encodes CASSFQAENTDTQYF.

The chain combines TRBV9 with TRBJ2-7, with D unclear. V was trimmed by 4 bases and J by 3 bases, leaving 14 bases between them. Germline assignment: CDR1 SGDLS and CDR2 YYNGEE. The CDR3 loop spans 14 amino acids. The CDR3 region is CASSPIPEDYEQYF. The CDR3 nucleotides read TGTGCCAGCAGCCCTATCCCAGAAGACTACGAGCAGTACTTC.

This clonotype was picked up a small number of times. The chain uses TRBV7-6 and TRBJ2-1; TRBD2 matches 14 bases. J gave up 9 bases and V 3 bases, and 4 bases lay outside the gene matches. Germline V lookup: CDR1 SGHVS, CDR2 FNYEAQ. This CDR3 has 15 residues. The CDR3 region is CASSLGGLAGVEQFF. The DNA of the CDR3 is TGTGCCAGCAGCTTGGGGGGACTAGCGGGAGTTGAGCAGTTCTTC.

The CDR3 loop is CASSFSRDIWGYTF. The CDR3 coding sequence is TGTGCCAGCAGTTTCTCCAGGGATATTTGGGGCTACACCTTC. This chain uses TRBV12-3 or TRBV12-4 with TRBJ1-2; possible D gene TRBD1, 5 bases. This CDR3 is built from 14 residues. V was cut by 3 bases and J by 8 bases, with 16 bases left in between.

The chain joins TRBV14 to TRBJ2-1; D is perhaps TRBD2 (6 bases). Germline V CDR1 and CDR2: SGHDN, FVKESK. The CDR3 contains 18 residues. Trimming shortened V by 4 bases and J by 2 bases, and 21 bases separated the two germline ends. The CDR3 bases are TGTGCCAGCAGCCCGACGGGGAGGTTTAGCGGACCCTACAATGAGCAGTTCTTC. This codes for CASSPTGRFSGPYNEQFF. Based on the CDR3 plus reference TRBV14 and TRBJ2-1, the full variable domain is EAGVTQFPSHSVIEKGQTVTLRCDPISGHDNLYWYRRVMGKEIKFLLHFVKESKQDESGMPNNRFLAERTGGTYSTLKVQPAELEDSGVYFCASSPTGRFSGPYNEQFFGPGTRLTVL.